This T cell receptor beta chain was retrieved from a study of T cells in Graves' hyperthyroidism and ophthalmopathy. Study at large: Peripheral blood specimens were obtained at initial diagnosis, prior to any treatment. General study points: Among thyroid clonotypes expanded above 0.001, most also appeared in blood.

This clonotype has ten or more counts. Its antigen is still unknown. TCR beta CDR3 regions were amplified from RNA. The primer set for the first-round RT-PCR of the TCR CDR3 was HTBI. TCRdb re-called the multiplex PCR reads with MiXCR, one entry per CDR3 protein. The data hold approximately 610,000 distinct CDR3 sequences, with under 15% observed a single time. PBMCs were derived from 10 ml fresh peripheral blood. The sample consisted of blood. The source is a middle-aged woman with Graves' ophthalmopathy.

CDR3 loop: CATSRDLSGLAKNIQYF. CDR3 in DNA: TGTGCCACCAGCAGAGATCTCAGCGGTTTAGCCAAAAACATTCAGTACTTC. The rearrangement links TRBV15 to TRBJ2-4; D perhaps matches TRBD2 (5 bases). The germline V gene encodes CDR1 LNHNV and CDR2 YYDKDF (reference sequence). This CDR3 contains 17 residues. The germline V and J ends were trimmed by 0 bases and 0 bases, with 12 bases remaining between them.